The next 28 T cell receptor beta chains were all read from a single sample in a study of blood T cell repertoires in COVID-19. Sequencing was performed with immunoSEQ multiplex PCR; in TCRdb, only in-frame clones are kept and a portion is missing. Here the sample spans over 65,000 clones, approximately 90% being singletons. Sequencing was performed on peripheral blood. The source is a woman of 80 years or more with acute or convalescent COVID-19.

The chain has TRBV24-1 and TRBJ1-5; D not resolved. Trimming took 4 bases from V and 6 from J, leaving 12 bases between them. Germline CDR1 is KGHDR and CDR2 is SFDVKD. The CDR3 sequence is 14 residues long. CDR3 in DNA: TGTGCCACCAGTGACTCGGGGTACGGTCAGCCCCAGCATTTT. Protein: CATSDSGYGQPQHF.

V usage is TRBV29-1 and J usage is TRBJ2-6; tentatively, D is TRBD2 (6 bases). This CDR3 has 13 residues. Germline V lookup: CDR1 SQVTM, CDR2 ANQGSEA. With 6 bases removed from V and 2 bases from J, the gap between germline ends came to 8 bases. The CDR3 sequence: CSVREAGANVLTF. Written as DNA, the CDR3 is TGCAGCGTAAGGGAGGCTGGGGCCAACGTCCTGACTTTC.

This chain links TRBV3-1 (or the pseudogene TRBV3-2) with TRBJ2-7; D uncertain. The length of the CDR3 is 14 residues. Germline values: CDR1 LGHDT, CDR2 YNNKEL (reference sequence). The V and J ends lost 4 bases and 3 bases respectively, with 13 bases between them. Here the CDR3 reads CASSPTPLYYEQYF. The CDR3 DNA reads as TGTGCCAGCAGCCCCACTCCCCTATACTACGAGCAGTACTTC.

The J gene is TRBJ2-7, the V gene TRBV7-8; TRBD1 aligns across 7 bases. Unmatched junction bases numbered 12, after V lost 5 bases and J lost 2 bases. CDR3 length: 16 residues. Germline values: CDR1 SGHVS, CDR2 FQNEAQ. The CDR3 coding sequence is TGTGCCAGCAGCCCCAGGCCGGGACAGAATCCCTACGAGCAGTACTTC. Translating it yields CASSPRPGQNPYEQYF.

This clone was observed a handful of times. This chain uses TRBV5-1 with TRBJ1-1, with D possibly matching TRBD1 (5 bases). V lost 4 bases and J lost 0, with 19 bases in between. CDR3 length: 17 residues. CDR1 and CDR2 from the germline V gene are SGHRS and YFSETQ. CDR3 nucleotides: TGCGCCAGCAGCGGACGGGGGGAGAACATTATGAACACTGAAGCTTTCTTT. Amino acid sequence: CASSGRGENIMNTEAFF.

The chain carries TRBV5-1 and TRBJ2-3; D is perhaps TRBD2 (6 bases). Germline assignment: CDR1 SGHRS and CDR2 YFSETQ. The CDR3 runs to 16 residues. V shed 2 bases and J shed 4 bases, with 17 bases lying between them. In nucleotides, the CDR3 is TGCGCCAGCAGCTTAACCCAGGGTCGGGGGTCAGATACGCAGTATTTT. Translation: CASSLTQGRGSDTQYF.

The CDR3 region has the DNA TGTGCCATCAGCCTGACTAGCGGCTACACAGATACGCAGTATTTT. The encoded protein is CAISLTSGYTDTQYF. The V and J genes are TRBV10-3 and TRBJ2-3, with 9 bases matching TRBD2. Germline CDR1 is ENHRY and CDR2 is SYGVKD. The CDR3 extends over 15 amino acids. V gave up 6 bases and J gave up 2 bases; unmatched junction bases: 6.

The CDR3 DNA sequence: TGTGCCATCAGGGCGGACGGGGACTATGGCTACACCTTC. This translates into CAIRADGDYGYTF. The chain employs TRBV10-3 and TRBJ1-2; D gene uncertain. Germline V gene data show CDR1 as ENHRY and CDR2 as SYGVKD. Between the trimmed V and J ends, which lost 6 bases and 3 bases, there was a span of 11 bases. The CDR3 length is 13 residues.

The gene calls are TRBV7-9 and TRBJ1-2; D might be TRBD1 (6 bases). The germline V and J ends were trimmed by 3 bases and 4 bases, with 9 bases remaining between them. CDR1 is SEHNR, CDR2 FQNEAQ, per germline (reference sequence). The CDR3 runs 13 residues. The CDR3, as DNA: TGTGCCAGCAGCTTGACAGGCGGCTATGGCTACACCTTC. This codes for CASSLTGGYGYTF.

This clone was detected a few times. The chain combines TRBV10-3 with TRBJ2-7, with no clear D. Germline V gene data show CDR1 as ENHRY and CDR2 as SYGVKD. The CDR3 runs to 12 residues. V was shortened by 3 bases and J by 3 bases, with 6 bases between the two germline ends. CDR3 nucleotides: TGTGCCATCAGTGAACACTACTACGAGCAGTACTTC. Encoded protein: CAISEHYYEQYF.

The rearrangement joins TRBV9 to TRBJ1-3; tentatively, D is TRBD1 (5 bases). This CDR3 has 14 amino acids. V gave up 0 bases and J gave up 4 bases, with 8 bases separating them. The germline gives CDR1 SGDLS, CDR2 YYNGEE. The CDR3 sequence: CASSVVGQGNTIYF. For the CDR3, the DNA is TGTGCCAGCAGCGTAGTGGGGCAGGGAAACACCATATATTTT. Using reference TRBV9 and TRBJ1-3 for the parts outside the CDR3, the full variable domain is DSGVTQTPKHLITATGQRVTLRCSPRSGDLSVYWYQQSLDQGLQFLIQYYNGEERAKGNILERFSAQQFPDLHSELNLSSLELGDSALYFCASSVVGQGNTIYFGEGSWLTVV.

V and J are TRBV9 and TRBJ1-2; 7 nucleotides match TRBD1. Germline V gene lookup returns CDR1 SGDLS and CDR2 YYNGEE. The J segment lost 4 bases and the V segment lost 4 bases, leaving 10 bases of the junction unmatched. This CDR3 contains 15 residues. CDR3 residues: CASSPGQWVGYGYTF. The CDR3 DNA reads TGTGCCAGCAGCCCGGGACAGTGGGTCGGCTATGGCTACACCTTC.

The chain combines TRBV5-1 with TRBJ2-5; the D is unclear. Germline-derived CDR1 and CDR2 are SGHRS and YFSETQ. The CDR3 loop spans 16 amino acids. Trimming removed 0 bases at V and 2 bases at J, with 14 bases between. The CDR3 DNA sequence: TGCGCCAGCAGCTTGGCGCTGTATGGCAGTCAAGAGACCCAGTACTTC. Translation: CASSLALYGSQETQYF.

This clone was observed a single time. The chain has TRBV9 and TRBJ1-4; 10 bases are shared with TRBD1. The CDR3 length is 18 residues. V shed 4 bases and J 0 bases; nucleotides not matched to a gene: 9. Germline V gene sequence: CDR1 SGDLS, CDR2 YYNGEE. The chain's CDR3 is CASSSYGTGAATNEKLFF. The DNA of the CDR3 is TGTGCCAGCAGCTCATACGGGACAGGGGCTGCAACTAATGAAAAACTGTTTTTT.

In this sample, this clone turned up once. This sequence joins TRBV4-3 and TRBJ1-1, with D perhaps matching TRBD1 (6 bases). Germline CDR1 LGHNA, CDR2 YSLEER. V lost 4 bases and J lost 0, with 12 bases in between. This CDR3 is 15 amino acids long. Here the CDR3 reads CASSPVDSLNTEAFF. The CDR3 DNA follows: TGCGCCAGCAGCCCCGTGGACAGTCTGAACACTGAAGCTTTCTTT.

The genes are TRBV3-1 (or the pseudogene TRBV3-2) and TRBJ2-7; 8 bases are a match to TRBD1. Germline loops: CDR1 LGHDT, CDR2 YNNKEL (reference sequence). V lost 3 bases to trimming and J lost 1 base; unmatched junction nucleotides: 5. CDR3 length equals 15 residues. CDR3 sequence: CASSQTWTGSYEQYF. In DNA, the CDR3 is TGTGCCAGCAGCCAGACGTGGACAGGGTCCTACGAGCAGTACTTC.

The J gene is TRBJ1-4, the V gene TRBV7-2; D unresolved. This CDR3 region has 18 residues. Per germline, CDR1 SGHTA and CDR2 FQGNSA. Between the trimmed V and J ends, which lost 2 bases and 2 bases, there was a span of 18 bases. This chain's CDR3 is CASSLTGIGVPTNEKLFF. DNA for the CDR3: TGTGCCAGCAGCTTAACGGGGATAGGAGTCCCCACTAATGAAAAACTGTTTTTT.

This clone showed up just once. This chain joins TRBV3-1 (or the pseudogene TRBV3-2) and TRBJ2-5, with D possibly being TRBD1 (6 bases). Germline assignment: CDR1 LGHDT and CDR2 YNNKEL (reference sequence). Trimming shortened V by 3 bases and J by 2 bases, and 19 bases separated the two germline ends. CDR3 length equals 17 residues. The CDR3 sequence is CASSHFLGRGEQETQYF. The CDR3 region has the DNA TGTGCCAGCAGCCATTTCTTGGGCAGGGGTGAGCAAGAGACCCAGTACTTC.

This chain links TRBV5-1 with TRBJ2-5, with 9 bases that match TRBD1. CDR1 SGHRS and CDR2 YFSETQ come from the germline V gene. CDR3 length: 15 amino acids. V was pared by 0 bases and J by 5 bases, with 5 bases of the junction left unmatched. In DNA form, the CDR3 reads TGCGCCAGCAGCTTGGAAGGGACAGGGTGGGAGACCCAGTACTTC. This translates into CASSLEGTGWETQYF.

This chain uses TRBV5-4 with TRBJ1-2; D may be TRBD1 (5 bases). The CDR3 consists of 14 residues. Trimming left V 3 bases short and J 2 bases short, with 11 bases between. Germline V gives CDR1 SGHNT, CDR2 YYREEE (reference sequence). DNA for the CDR3: TGTGCCAGCAGCTACGGACAAGACAACTATGGCTACACCTTC. This gives the protein CASSYGQDNYGYTF.

J is TRBJ2-4 and V is TRBV7-8, with D tentatively TRBD1 (5 bases). CDR1 is SGHVS, CDR2 FQNEAQ, per germline. CDR3 length equals 15 residues. V gave up 5 bases and J gave up 0 bases, with 11 bases separating them. The CDR3, as DNA: TGTGCCAGCAGCCCGACAGAGCTAGCCAAAAACATTCAGTACTTC. It specifies CASSPTELAKNIQYF.

This chain uses TRBV2 with TRBJ1-1; tentative D call: TRBD1 (5 bases). V lost 5 bases and J lost 8, with 9 bases in between. Looked up from germline, CDR1 is SNHLY and CDR2 is FYNNEI. This CDR3 has 11 amino acids. CDR3 sequence (DNA): TGTGCCAGCAGTCAGACAGCGGAAGCTTTCTTT. Its protein is CASSQTAEAFF.

For this clone: At one end the junction does not follow the germline gene, possibly because of a read error. The chain uses TRBV4-1 and TRBJ1-1; D not certain. The germline CDR1 and CDR2 sequences are MGHRA and YSYEKL. CDR3 size: 11 residues. The CDR3 protein is CASSQGRVTIF. The CDR3, as DNA: TGCGCCAGCAGCCAAGGGCGGGTTACTATCTTT.

The chain recombines TRBV28 with TRBJ2-3, with D tentatively TRBD2 (6 bases). The CDR3 contains 13 residues. Germline-derived CDR1 and CDR2 are MDHEN and SYDVKM. Between the trimmed V and J ends, which lost 10 bases and 1 base, there was a span of 12 bases. The CDR3 loop reads CANSGGGTDTQYF. CDR3 coding DNA: TGTGCCAATAGCGGAGGGGGCACAGATACGCAGTATTTT.

This chain uses TRBV27 with TRBJ2-7, with 14 bases lining up with TRBD2. J lost 5 bases, V lost 4 bases, and 4 bases had no gene match. The CDR3 runs to 15 residues. Germline lookup yields CDR1 MNHEY and CDR2 SMNVEV (reference sequence). The CDR3 bases are TGTGCCAGCAGTTCGGGGACTAGCGGGAGACACGAGCAGTACTTC. It is translated as CASSSGTSGRHEQYF.

As DNA, the CDR3 is TGTGCCAGCAGTTCAGGGTCTAGGGTCTATGGCTACACCTTC. Amino acids: CASSSGSRVYGYTF. The chain has TRBV27 and TRBJ1-2; weak D call: TRBD1 (5 bases). V was cut by 4 bases and J by 4 bases, with 13 bases left in between. Germline values: CDR1 MNHEY, CDR2 SMNVEV (reference sequence). The CDR3 runs to 14 residues.

This rearrangement joins TRBV3-1 (or the pseudogene TRBV3-2) to TRBJ2-4; 7 bases are a match to TRBD1. CDR3 length: 14 amino acids. The V gene's germline CDR1 is LGHDT and CDR2 YNNKEL (reference sequence). V lost 4 bases to trimming and J lost 8 bases; unmatched junction nucleotides: 8. CDR3 nucleotides: TGTGCCAGCAGCCCCCGACAGGGAAGGGACATTCAGTACTTC. Its protein is CASSPRQGRDIQYF.

J is TRBJ2-6 and V is TRBV18; D is possibly TRBD1 (6 bases). Germline CDR1 is KGHSH and CDR2 is LQKENI. The CDR3 is 17 amino acids. Trimming pared 4 bases from V and 0 bases from J, leaving 13 bases between. The CDR3 spells CASSHNTGSSGANVLTF. The DNA for the CDR3 is TGTGCCAGCTCACATAATACAGGGTCCTCTGGGGCCAACGTCCTGACTTTC.